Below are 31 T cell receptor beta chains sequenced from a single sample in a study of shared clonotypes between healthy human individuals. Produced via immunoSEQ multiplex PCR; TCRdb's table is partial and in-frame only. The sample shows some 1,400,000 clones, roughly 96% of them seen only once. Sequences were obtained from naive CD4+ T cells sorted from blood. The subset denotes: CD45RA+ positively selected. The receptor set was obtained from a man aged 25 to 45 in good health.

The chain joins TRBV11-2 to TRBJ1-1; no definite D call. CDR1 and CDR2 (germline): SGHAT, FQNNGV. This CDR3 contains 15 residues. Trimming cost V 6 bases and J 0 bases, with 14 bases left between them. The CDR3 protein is CASRRPGLLNTEAFF. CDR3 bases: TGTGCCAGCAGGAGACCTGGACTTTTGAACACTGAAGCTTTCTTT.

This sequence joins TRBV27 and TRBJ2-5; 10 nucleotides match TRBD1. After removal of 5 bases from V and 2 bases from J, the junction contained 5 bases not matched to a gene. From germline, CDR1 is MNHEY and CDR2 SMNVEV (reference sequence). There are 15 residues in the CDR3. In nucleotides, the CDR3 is TGTGCCAGCAGTCGTTTGGGACAGGGGCAAGAGACCCAGTACTTC. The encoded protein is CASSRLGQGQETQYF.

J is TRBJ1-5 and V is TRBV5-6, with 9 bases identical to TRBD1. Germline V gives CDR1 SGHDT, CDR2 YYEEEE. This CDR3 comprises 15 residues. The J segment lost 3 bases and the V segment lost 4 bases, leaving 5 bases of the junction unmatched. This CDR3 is CASSLQGANNQPQHF. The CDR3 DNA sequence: TGTGCCAGCAGCCTACAGGGGGCTAACAATCAGCCCCAGCATTTT.

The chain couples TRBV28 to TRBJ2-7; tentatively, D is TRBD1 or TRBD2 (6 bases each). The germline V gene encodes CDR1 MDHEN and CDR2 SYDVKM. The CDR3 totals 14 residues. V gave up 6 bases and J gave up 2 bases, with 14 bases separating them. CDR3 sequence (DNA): TGTGCCAGCAGAGGACCGGGGGCGCCCTACGAGCAGTACTTC. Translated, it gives CASRGPGAPYEQYF.

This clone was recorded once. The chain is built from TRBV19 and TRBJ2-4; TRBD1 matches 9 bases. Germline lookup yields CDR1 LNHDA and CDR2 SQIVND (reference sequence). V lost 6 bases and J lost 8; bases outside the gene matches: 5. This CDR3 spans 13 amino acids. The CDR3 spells CASRTDRGDIQYF. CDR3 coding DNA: TGTGCCAGTAGGACGGACAGGGGAGACATTCAGTACTTC.

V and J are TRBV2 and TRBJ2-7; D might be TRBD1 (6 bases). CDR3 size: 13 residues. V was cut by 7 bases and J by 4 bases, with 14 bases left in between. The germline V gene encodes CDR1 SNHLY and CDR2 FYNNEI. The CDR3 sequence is CASMSQGGYEQYF. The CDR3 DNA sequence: TGTGCCAGCATGTCACAGGGCGGGTACGAGCAGTACTTC.

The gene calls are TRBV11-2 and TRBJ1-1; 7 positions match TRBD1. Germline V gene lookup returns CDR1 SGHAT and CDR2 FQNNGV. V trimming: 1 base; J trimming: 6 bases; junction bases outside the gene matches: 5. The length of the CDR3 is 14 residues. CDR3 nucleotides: TGTGCCAGCAGCTTAGCCGAGAGGGGGCCTGAAGCTTTCTTT. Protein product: CASSLAERGPEAFF.

This CDR3 is CASSQVHGPGRSGYEKLFF. CDR3 bases: TGTGCCAGCAGCCAAGTCCACGGCCCGGGACGCTCGGGATATGAAAAACTGTTTTTT. The chain employs TRBV14 and TRBJ1-4, with D tentatively TRBD1 (5 bases). V lost 1 base and J 6 bases, leaving 24 bases between the germline ends. The germline V gene has CDR1 SGHDN and CDR2 FVKESK. CDR3 length equals 19 residues.

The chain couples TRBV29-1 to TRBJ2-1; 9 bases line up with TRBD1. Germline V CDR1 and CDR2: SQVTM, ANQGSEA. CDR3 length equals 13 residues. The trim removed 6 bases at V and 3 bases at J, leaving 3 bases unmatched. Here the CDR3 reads CSVGQGFYNEQFF. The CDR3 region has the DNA TGCAGCGTGGGACAGGGATTCTACAATGAGCAGTTCTTC.

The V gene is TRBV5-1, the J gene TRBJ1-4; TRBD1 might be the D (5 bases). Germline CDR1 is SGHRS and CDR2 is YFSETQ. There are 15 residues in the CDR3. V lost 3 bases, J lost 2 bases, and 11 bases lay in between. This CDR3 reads CASSSGGSTNEKLFF. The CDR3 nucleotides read TGCGCCAGCAGCTCCGGGGGGTCCACTAATGAAAAACTGTTTTTT.

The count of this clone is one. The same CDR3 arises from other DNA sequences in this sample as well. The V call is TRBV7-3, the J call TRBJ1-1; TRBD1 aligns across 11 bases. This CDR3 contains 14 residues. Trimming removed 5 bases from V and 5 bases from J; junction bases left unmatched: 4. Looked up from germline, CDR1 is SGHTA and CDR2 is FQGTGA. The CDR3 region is CASSPGTGGTEAFF. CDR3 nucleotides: TGTGCCAGCAGCCCCGGGACAGGGGGAACTGAAGCTTTCTTT.

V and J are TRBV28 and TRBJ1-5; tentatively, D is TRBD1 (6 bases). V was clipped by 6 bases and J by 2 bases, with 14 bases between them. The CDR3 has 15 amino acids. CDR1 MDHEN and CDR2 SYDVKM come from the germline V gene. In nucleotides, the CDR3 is TGTGCCAGCAGGCCAACAGGGAGTGGCAATCAGCCCCAGCATTTT. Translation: CASRPTGSGNQPQHF. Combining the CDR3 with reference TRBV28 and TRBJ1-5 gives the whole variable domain DVKVTQSSRYLVKRTGEKVFLECVQDMDHENMFWYRQDPGLGLRLIYFSYDVKMKEKGDIPEGYSVSREKKERFSLILESASTNQTSMYLCASRPTGSGNQPQHFGDGTRLSIL.

This chain's CDR3 is CASSPRARGTQYF. The DNA for the CDR3 is TGTGCCAGCAGCCCAAGGGCAAGGGGTACGCAGTATTTT. V and J are TRBV13 and TRBJ2-3, with D perhaps matching TRBD1 (5 bases). Germline assignment: CDR1 PRHDT and CDR2 FYEKMQ (reference sequence). Trimming cost V 5 bases and J 8 bases, with 14 bases left between them. There are 13 residues in the CDR3.

The CDR3 DNA reads as TGCGCCAGCAGCTTGGACACGGCGTCGTCGGCCCTCCACTTT. Translated: CASSLDTASSALHF. The chain joins TRBV5-1 to TRBJ1-6; D gene uncertain. CDR1 and CDR2 from the germline V gene are SGHRS and YFSETQ. Between the trimmed V and J ends, which lost 0 bases and 14 bases, there was a span of 15 bases. The length of the CDR3 is 14 residues.

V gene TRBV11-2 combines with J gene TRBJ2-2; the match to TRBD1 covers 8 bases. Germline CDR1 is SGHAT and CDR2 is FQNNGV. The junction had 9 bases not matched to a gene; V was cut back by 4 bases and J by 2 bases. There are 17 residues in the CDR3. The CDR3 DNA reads TGTGCCAGCAGCTGGAAACCGGGACAGGTTAACACCGGGGAGCTGTTTTTT. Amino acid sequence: CASSWKPGQVNTGELFF.

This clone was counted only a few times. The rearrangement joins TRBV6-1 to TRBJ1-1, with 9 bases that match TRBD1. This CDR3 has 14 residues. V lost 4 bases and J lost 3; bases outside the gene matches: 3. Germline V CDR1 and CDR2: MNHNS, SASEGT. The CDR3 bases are TGTGCCAGCAGTGTACAGGGGGCCGACACTGAAGCTTTCTTT. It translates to CASSVQGADTEAFF.

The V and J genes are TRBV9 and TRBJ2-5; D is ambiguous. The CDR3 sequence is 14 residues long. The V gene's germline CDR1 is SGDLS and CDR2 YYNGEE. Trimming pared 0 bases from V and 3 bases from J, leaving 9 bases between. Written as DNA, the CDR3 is TGTGCCAGCAGCGTAGGGACGGTCAAAGAGACCCAGTACTTC. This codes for CASSVGTVKETQYF. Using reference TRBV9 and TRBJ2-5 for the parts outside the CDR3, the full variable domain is DSGVTQTPKHLITATGQRVTLRCSPRSGDLSVYWYQQSLDQGLQFLIQYYNGEERAKGNILERFSAQQFPDLHSELNLSSLELGDSALYFCASSVGTVKETQYFGPGTRLLVL.

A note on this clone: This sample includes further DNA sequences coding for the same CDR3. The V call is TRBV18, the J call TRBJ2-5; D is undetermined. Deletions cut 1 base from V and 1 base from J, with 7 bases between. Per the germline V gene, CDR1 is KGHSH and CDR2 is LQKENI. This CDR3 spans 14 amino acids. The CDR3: CASSPLDTQETQYF. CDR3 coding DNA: TGTGCCAGCTCACCACTGGATACCCAAGAGACCCAGTACTTC.

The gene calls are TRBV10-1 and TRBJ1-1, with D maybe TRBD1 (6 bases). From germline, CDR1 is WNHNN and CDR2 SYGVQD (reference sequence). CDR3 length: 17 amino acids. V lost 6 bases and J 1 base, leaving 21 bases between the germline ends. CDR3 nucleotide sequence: TGCGCCAGCAGCAACCATTTTTGGACAGACTCGAACACTGAAGCTTTCTTT. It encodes CASSNHFWTDSNTEAFF.

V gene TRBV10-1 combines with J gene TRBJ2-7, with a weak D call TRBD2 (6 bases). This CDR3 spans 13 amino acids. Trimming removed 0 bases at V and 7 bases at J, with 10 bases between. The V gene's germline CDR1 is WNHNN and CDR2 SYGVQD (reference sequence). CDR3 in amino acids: CASSESLEGEQYF. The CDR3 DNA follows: TGCGCCAGCAGTGAGTCTCTGGAGGGGGAGCAGTACTTC.

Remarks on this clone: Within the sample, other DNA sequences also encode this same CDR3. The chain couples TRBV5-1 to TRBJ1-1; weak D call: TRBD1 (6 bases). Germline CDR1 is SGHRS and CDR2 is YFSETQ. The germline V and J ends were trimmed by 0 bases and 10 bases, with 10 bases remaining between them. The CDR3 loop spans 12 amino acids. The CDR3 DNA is TGCGCCAGCAGCTTGGGTGAGGGGGGAGCTTTCTTT. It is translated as CASSLGEGGAFF.

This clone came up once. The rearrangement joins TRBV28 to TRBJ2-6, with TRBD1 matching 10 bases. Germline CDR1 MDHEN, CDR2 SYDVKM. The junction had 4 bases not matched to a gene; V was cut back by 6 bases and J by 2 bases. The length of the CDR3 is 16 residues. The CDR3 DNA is TGTGCCAGCAGCTCGACAGGGGGCGCTGGGGCCAACGTCCTGACTTTC. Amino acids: CASSSTGGAGANVLTF.

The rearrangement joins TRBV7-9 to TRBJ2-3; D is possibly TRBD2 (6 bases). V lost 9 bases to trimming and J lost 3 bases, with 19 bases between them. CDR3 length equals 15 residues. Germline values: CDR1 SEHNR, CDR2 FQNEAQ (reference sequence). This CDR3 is CASSTVTGETDTQYF. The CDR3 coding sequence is TGTGCCAGTAGTACGGTGACGGGAGAAACAGATACGCAGTATTTT.

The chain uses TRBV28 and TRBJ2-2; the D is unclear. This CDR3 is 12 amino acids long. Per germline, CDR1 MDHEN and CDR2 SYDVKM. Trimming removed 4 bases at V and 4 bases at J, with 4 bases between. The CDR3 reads CASSWRTGELFF. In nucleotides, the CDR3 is TGTGCCAGCAGTTGGCGCACCGGGGAGCTGTTTTTT.

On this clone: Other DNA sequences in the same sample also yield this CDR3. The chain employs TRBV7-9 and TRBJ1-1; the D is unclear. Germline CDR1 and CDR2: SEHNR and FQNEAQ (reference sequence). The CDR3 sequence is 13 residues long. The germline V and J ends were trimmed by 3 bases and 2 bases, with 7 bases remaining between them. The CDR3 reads CASSFSVNTEAFF. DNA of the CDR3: TGTGCCAGCAGCTTTTCAGTAAACACTGAAGCTTTCTTT.

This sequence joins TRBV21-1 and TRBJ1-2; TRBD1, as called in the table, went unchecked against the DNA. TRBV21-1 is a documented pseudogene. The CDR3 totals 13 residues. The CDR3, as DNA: TGTGCCAGCCCGGACAGGGCGGACTATGGCTACACCTTC. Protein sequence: CASPDRADYGYTF.

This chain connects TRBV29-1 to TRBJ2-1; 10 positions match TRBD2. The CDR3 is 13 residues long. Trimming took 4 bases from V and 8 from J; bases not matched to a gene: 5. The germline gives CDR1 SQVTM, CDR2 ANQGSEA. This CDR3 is CSVGSGRAYEQFF. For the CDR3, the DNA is TGCAGCGTTGGGAGCGGGAGGGCGTATGAGCAGTTCTTC.

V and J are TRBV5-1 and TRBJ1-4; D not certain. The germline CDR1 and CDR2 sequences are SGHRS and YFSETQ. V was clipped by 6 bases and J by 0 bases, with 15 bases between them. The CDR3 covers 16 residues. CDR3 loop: CASTPKGAATNEKLFF. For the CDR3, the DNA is TGCGCCAGCACCCCCAAGGGTGCAGCAACTAATGAAAAACTGTTTTTT.

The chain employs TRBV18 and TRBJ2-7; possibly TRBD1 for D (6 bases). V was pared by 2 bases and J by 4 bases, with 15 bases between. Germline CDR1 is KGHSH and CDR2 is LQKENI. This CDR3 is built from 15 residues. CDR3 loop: CASSPFRTENYEQYF. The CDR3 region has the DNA TGTGCCAGCTCACCATTCAGGACAGAAAATTACGAGCAGTACTTC.

In nucleotides, the CDR3 is TGTGCCAGCAGTCCTAGCGGGAGAGCGGGCAATGAGCAGTTCTTC. Protein sequence: CASSPSGRAGNEQFF. This chain joins TRBV27 and TRBJ2-1, with 10 nucleotides matching TRBD2. V was clipped by 5 bases and J by 6 bases; unmatched bases: 7. The CDR3 consists of 15 residues. Germline CDR1 reads MNHEY; CDR2 reads SMNVEV (reference sequence).

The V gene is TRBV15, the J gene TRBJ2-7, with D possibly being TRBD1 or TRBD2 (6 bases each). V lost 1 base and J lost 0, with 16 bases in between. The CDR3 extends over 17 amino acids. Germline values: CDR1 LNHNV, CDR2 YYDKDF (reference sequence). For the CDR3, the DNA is TGTGCCACCAGCAGAGTTGTGGGGGCGGGAAGCTCCTACGAGCAGTACTTC. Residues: CATSRVVGAGSSYEQYF. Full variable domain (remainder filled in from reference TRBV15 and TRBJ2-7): DAMVIQNPRYQVTQFGKPVTLSCSQTLNHNVMYWYQQKSSQAPKLLFHYYDKDFNNEADTPDNFQSRRPNTSFCFLDIRSPGLGDTAMYLCATSRVVGAGSSYEQYFGPGTRLTVT.